The 30 T cell receptor beta chains in this list originate from one sample, sequenced in a study of blood T cell repertoires in COVID-19. The data were produced by immunoSEQ multiplex PCR, yet TCRdb's version contains in-frame clones alone and is incomplete. The sample holds a few hundred thousand clones, around 87% seen once. Specimen: peripheral blood. The receptors come from a man aged 45-60 years with active or convalescent COVID-19.

This clone was seen only once. The genes are TRBV7-3 and TRBJ1-1, with TRBD1 identical over 7 bases. The length of the CDR3 is 14 residues. Germline V gene lookup returns CDR1 SGHTA and CDR2 FQGTGA. Unmatched junction bases numbered 5, after V lost 6 bases and J lost 1 base. The CDR3 protein is CASRRQGQNTEAFF. CDR3 sequence (DNA): TGTGCCAGCAGAAGACAGGGCCAGAACACTGAAGCTTTCTTT. The variable domain in full, completed from reference TRBV7-3 and TRBJ1-1, reads GAGVSQTPSNKVTEKGKYVELRCDPISGHTALYWYRQSLGQGPEFLIYFQGTGAADDSGLPNDRFFAVRPEGSVSTLKIQRTERGDSAVYLCASRRQGQNTEAFFGQGTRLTVV.

In its sample, this clone was seen a few times. The chain combines TRBV28 with TRBJ2-6; D not resolved. This CDR3 comprises 15 residues. Trimming removed 2 bases from V and 0 bases from J, with 5 bases in between. The V gene's germline CDR1 is MDHEN and CDR2 SYDVKM. The CDR3 loop is CASSLGASGANVLTF. In nucleotides, the CDR3 is TGTGCCAGCAGTTTAGGAGCCTCTGGGGCCAACGTCCTGACTTTC.

The chain employs TRBV5-4 and TRBJ2-1, with D possibly TRBD2 on 6 matching bases. V was cut by 4 bases and J by 6 bases, with 17 bases left in between. CDR3 size: 15 residues. In germline, CDR1 is SGHNT, CDR2 YYREEE (reference sequence). The CDR3, as DNA: TGTGCCAGCAGCCGACTAGTCGGTCAGGGCAATGAGCAGTTCTTC. Residues: CASSRLVGQGNEQFF.

The chain combines TRBV28 with TRBJ1-5; D call uncertain. The ends were cut back, 6 bases at V and 7 bases at J, with 7 bases in the middle. Germline V gene lookup returns CDR1 MDHEN and CDR2 SYDVKM. The CDR3 has 11 amino acids. The CDR3 DNA sequence: TGTGCCAGCAGCCGAGGGCAGCCCCAGCATTTT. This translates into CASSRGQPQHF.

This clone was observed a single time. The chain uses TRBV28 and TRBJ1-1; D unresolved. The V gene lost 7 bases and the J gene lost 4 bases, with 19 bases spanning the gap. CDR3 length: 15 residues. CDR1 and CDR2 (germline): MDHEN, SYDVKM. The CDR3, as DNA: TGTGCCAGCAACAGCCTCGGGGATCCCCCCACTGAAGCTTTCTTT. Residues: CASNSLGDPPTEAFF.

This chain links TRBV14 with TRBJ2-2; no clear D. Germline V gives CDR1 SGHDN, CDR2 FVKESK. Trimming removed 6 bases from V and 1 base from J, with 9 bases in between. The CDR3 sequence is 14 residues long. CDR3 region: CASRQRMNTGELFF. The DNA of the CDR3 is TGTGCCAGCAGACAGAGAATGAACACCGGGGAGCTGTTTTTT.

CDR3 bases: TGTGCCAGCAGTGGTTCAGGGGCCCGCTATGGCTACACCTTC. Residues: CASSGSGARYGYTF. The V gene is TRBV2, the J gene TRBJ1-2, with D perhaps matching TRBD1 (6 bases). V was trimmed by 4 bases and J by 4 bases, leaving 13 bases between them. CDR1 and CDR2 from the germline V gene are SNHLY and FYNNEI. The CDR3 totals 14 residues.

This rearrangement joins TRBV7-3 to TRBJ1-2; D not resolved. The germline gives CDR1 SGHTA, CDR2 FQGTGA. The CDR3 consists of 14 residues. V lost 1 base and J lost 2, with 8 bases in between. The CDR3 spells CASSLNGANYGYTF. The CDR3 DNA sequence: TGTGCCAGCAGCTTAAACGGAGCAAACTATGGCTACACCTTC. Filled out from reference TRBV7-3 and TRBJ1-2, the complete variable domain reads GAGVSQTPSNKVTEKGKYVELRCDPISGHTALYWYRQSLGQGPEFLIYFQGTGAADDSGLPNDRFFAVRPEGSVSTLKIQRTERGDSAVYLCASSLNGANYGYTFGSGTRLTVV.

V gene TRBV29-1 combines with J gene TRBJ2-1; 10 bases are shared with TRBD1. V trimming: 3 bases; J trimming: 7 bases; junction bases outside the gene matches: 3. Germline lookup yields CDR1 SQVTM and CDR2 ANQGSEA. This CDR3 has 13 amino acids. The CDR3 sequence is CSVERDRGNEQFF. CDR3 coding DNA: TGCAGCGTTGAGCGGGACAGGGGTAATGAGCAGTTCTTC.

The chain combines TRBV18 with TRBJ1-1; TRBD1 might be the D (6 bases). The germline gives CDR1 KGHSH, CDR2 LQKENI. The V end lost 6 bases, the J end lost 2 bases, and 13 bases lay between the germline ends. The CDR3 is 14 amino acids. CDR3 loop: CASSVDRLNTEAFF. The CDR3 nucleotides are TGTGCCAGCTCGGTCGACAGGTTAAACACTGAAGCTTTCTTT.

This chain uses TRBV12-2 with TRBJ1-5; TRBD1 is the table's D call, not checked against the DNA. TRBV12-2 is a known pseudogene. The CDR3 runs 14 residues. Here the CDR3 reads CASRGGQHNQPQHF. The CDR3 DNA sequence: TGTGCAAGTCGCGGCGGACAGCACAATCAGCCCCAGCATTTT.

CDR3 bases: TGTGCCAGCAGCCAACAACAGAGGGGGCATGGCTACACCTTC. As protein: CASSQQQRGHGYTF. This chain joins TRBV3-1 (or the pseudogene TRBV3-2) and TRBJ1-2, with 7 positions matching TRBD1. This CDR3 spans 14 amino acids. Per germline, CDR1 LGHDT and CDR2 YNNKEL (reference sequence). V trimming: 2 bases; J trimming: 6 bases; junction bases outside the gene matches: 6.

This clone was seen many times. This chain connects TRBV6-2 or TRBV6-3 to TRBJ2-1; D is perhaps TRBD1 (6 bases). CDR1 is MNHEY, CDR2 SVGEGT, per germline. The V end lost 2 bases, the J end lost 12 bases, and 14 bases lay between the germline ends. The CDR3 is made up of 13 amino acids. The CDR3 sequence is CASSYLGGEGQFF. CDR3 coding DNA: TGTGCCAGCAGTTACCTTGGGGGCGAGGGGCAGTTCTTC.

The J gene is TRBJ1-1, the V gene TRBV5-4; D call uncertain. Per the germline V gene, CDR1 is SGHNT and CDR2 is YYREEE (reference sequence). This CDR3 comprises 12 residues. Trimming removed 1 base at V and 7 bases at J, with 8 bases between. CDR3 DNA sequence: TGTGCCAGCAGCTTGAGTTCGGGTGAAGCTTTCTTT. Protein product: CASSLSSGEAFF.

The chain carries TRBV7-2 and TRBJ2-1, with D possibly being TRBD1 (5 bases). The V gene's germline CDR1 is SGHTA and CDR2 FQGNSA. This CDR3 is built from 17 residues. V dropped 2 bases and J dropped 9 bases, with 23 bases sitting between them. The CDR3 here is CASSLRWSQGTFGEQFF. The CDR3 DNA reads as TGTGCCAGCAGCTTACGCTGGTCCCAGGGAACGTTTGGTGAGCAGTTCTTC.

The chain couples TRBV6-5 to TRBJ2-7; TRBD1 aligns across 10 bases. V shed 2 bases and J 4 bases; nucleotides not matched to a gene: 8. The CDR3 is made up of 16 amino acids. CDR1 is MNHEY, CDR2 SVGAGI, per germline. CDR3: CASSYAKGQGYYEQYF. CDR3 bases: TGTGCCAGCAGTTACGCTAAGGGACAGGGGTATTACGAGCAGTACTTC.

The sample holds a few counts of this clone. V is TRBV7-8 and J is TRBJ1-4, with D possibly TRBD1 on 5 matching bases. The V gene lost 2 bases and the J gene lost 4 bases, with 11 bases spanning the gap. The CDR3 loop spans 15 amino acids. Germline values: CDR1 SGHVS, CDR2 FQNEAQ. CDR3 DNA: TGTGCCAGCAGCTTACAAGGGGCATATAATGAAAAACTGTTTTTT. Protein sequence: CASSLQGAYNEKLFF.

The chain carries TRBV2 and TRBJ1-2, with 7 bases that match TRBD1. This CDR3 spans 14 amino acids. Losses at the gene ends were 8 bases for V and 3 bases for J; bases not matched to a gene: 9. Germline CDR1 is SNHLY and CDR2 is FYNNEI. CDR3 nucleotides: TGTGCCAGCCCCGGACAGGTTTTGCACTATGGCTACACCTTC. This translates into CASPGQVLHYGYTF.

J is TRBJ1-5 and V is TRBV6-5; D ambiguous. Germline V lookup: CDR1 MNHEY, CDR2 SVGAGI. The CDR3 length is 15 residues. V lost 5 bases to trimming and J lost 2 bases, with 13 bases between them. The CDR3 region is CASSRGSSGNQPQHF. In nucleotides, the CDR3 is TGTGCCAGCAGTCGCGGCTCGTCGGGCAATCAGCCCCAGCATTTT.

DNA of the CDR3: TGTGCCAGCATATCCGGGACAGGGGATTATGGCTACACCTTC. This sequence encodes CASISGTGDYGYTF. The gene calls are TRBV28 and TRBJ1-2; 10 nucleotides match TRBD1. CDR1 MDHEN and CDR2 SYDVKM come from the germline V gene. This CDR3 spans 14 amino acids. Trimming took 7 bases from V and 5 from J; bases not matched to a gene: 7.

This clone was recorded only once. This sequence joins TRBV28 and TRBJ1-5; possible D gene TRBD1, 6 bases. This CDR3 comprises 17 residues. Trimming pared 5 bases from V and 2 bases from J, leaving 19 bases between. The V gene's germline CDR1 is MDHEN and CDR2 SYDVKM. For the CDR3, the DNA is TGTGCCAGCAGTCAGGGGTATTCCGACAGGCGCAATCAGCCCCAGCATTTT. It is translated as CASSQGYSDRRNQPQHF.

This clone showed up just a few times. The rearrangement uses TRBV10-1 and TRBJ1-1; weak D call: TRBD1 (5 bases). The CDR3 is 14 amino acids. Germline-derived CDR1 and CDR2 are WNHNN and SYGVQD (reference sequence). V was cut by 5 bases and J by 3 bases, with 13 bases left in between. The CDR3 bases are TGCGCCAGCAGTCCGACAGTAAAGGACACTGAAGCTTTCTTT. This sequence encodes CASSPTVKDTEAFF.

This rearrangement joins TRBV19 to TRBJ1-5, with 7 nucleotides matching TRBD1. Trimming removed 6 bases from V and 0 bases from J; junction bases left unmatched: 20. Germline CDR1 and CDR2: LNHDA and SQIVND (reference sequence). This CDR3 comprises 20 residues. The CDR3, as DNA: TGTGCCAGTAGAGCGACCGCGGGACAGATCGACCTTCATAGCAATCAGCCCCAGCATTTT. Its protein is CASRATAGQIDLHSNQPQHF.

This clone appeared a single time. This rearrangement joins TRBV5-1 to TRBJ2-7; TRBD1 aligns across 9 bases. With V trimmed by 3 bases and J by 4 bases, 5 bases remained unmatched. The CDR3 totals 14 residues. Germline assignment: CDR1 SGHRS and CDR2 YFSETQ. In DNA form, the CDR3 reads TGCGCCAGCAGCTGGGAACAGGGGGCTTACGAGCAGTACTTC. Amino acids: CASSWEQGAYEQYF.

This chain connects TRBV18 to TRBJ1-3, with D uncertain. CDR3 length: 14 residues. Per germline, CDR1 KGHSH and CDR2 LQKENI. V was cut by 2 bases and J by 0 bases, with 5 bases left in between. In DNA form, the CDR3 reads TGTGCCAGCTCACCAACAGACTCTGGAAACACCATATATTTT. This encodes CASSPTDSGNTIYF.

This chain uses TRBV2 with TRBJ1-5, with D tentatively TRBD1 (6 bases). From germline, CDR1 is SNHLY and CDR2 FYNNEI. The CDR3 length is 14 residues. Trimming took 6 bases from V and 0 from J, leaving 9 bases between them. The chain's CDR3 is CASRDSFSNQPQHF. The DNA for the CDR3 is TGTGCCAGCAGGGACAGTTTTAGCAATCAGCCCCAGCATTTT. The full variable domain, in which reference TRBV2 and TRBJ1-5 provide the parts outside the CDR3, is EPEVTQTPSHQVTQMGQEVILRCVPISNHLYFYWYRQILGQKVEFLVSFYNNEISEKSEIFDDQFSVERPDGSNFTLKIRSTKLEDSAMYFCASRDSFSNQPQHFGDGTRLSIL.

The V and J genes are TRBV2 and TRBJ2-5; 8 bases are shared with TRBD1. Germline CDR1 is SNHLY and CDR2 is FYNNEI. Trimming took 8 bases from V and 4 from J; bases not matched to a gene: 9. The CDR3 length is 14 residues. CDR3 region: CASVARGLRETQYF. CDR3 nucleotides: TGTGCCAGCGTGGCCAGGGGGCTCCGAGAGACCCAGTACTTC.

J is TRBJ2-3 and V is TRBV11-3; weak D call: TRBD2 (6 bases). The V end was cut by 5 bases, the J end by 1 base, with 7 bases between. Germline loops: CDR1 SGHNT, CDR2 YENEEA. This CDR3 has 13 amino acids. CDR3 protein: CASSPGGTDTQYF. The CDR3 DNA reads TGTGCCAGCAGCCCGGGGGGCACAGATACGCAGTATTTT. The full variable domain, completed using reference TRBV11-3 and TRBJ2-3, is EAGVVQSPRYKIIEKKQPVAFWCNPISGHNTLYWYLQNLGQGPELLIRYENEEAVDDSQLPKDRFSAERLKGVDSTLKIQPAELGDSAVYLCASSPGGTDTQYFGPGTRLTVL.

The chain uses TRBV21-1 and TRBJ2-5; the table assigns TRBD1, which was not confirmed against the DNA. TRBV21-1 is annotated as a pseudogene. This CDR3 spans 15 amino acids. The CDR3 nucleotides read TGTGCCAGCAGCTCACGGACAGGCGGGGAAGAGACCCAGTACTTC. It codes for CASSSRTGGEETQYF.

The chain links TRBV5-1 to TRBJ2-2; D perhaps matches TRBD2 (6 bases). Germline V gene lookup returns CDR1 SGHRS and CDR2 YFSETQ. This CDR3 is built from 14 residues. V was cut by 1 base and J by 8 bases, with 12 bases left in between. CDR3 DNA: TGCGCCAGCAGCTTGAAACTAGCCTCGGGGGAGCTGTTTTTT. Its protein product is CASSLKLASGELFF. Looking up the rest from reference TRBV5-1 and TRBJ2-2 gives the full variable domain: KAGVTQTPRYLIKTRGQQVTLSCSPISGHRSVSWYQQTPGQGLQFLFEYFSETQRNKGNFPGRFSGRQFSNSRSEMNVSTLELGDSALYLCASSLKLASGELFFGEGSRLTVL.